The clone carrying this T cell receptor (beta chain) was seen a single time. Its antigen is not identified. The data belong to a study of T cells in localized non-small cell lung cancer. The study, taken as a whole, reports: Adjacent lung exhibited a median of around 60 among the 100 most abundant tumor clones.

Sequencing used immunoSEQ multiplex PCR; TCRdb keeps in-frame clones, though not all of them. The repertoire holds around 20,000 clones, with 91% as singletons. Germline V gene data show CDR1 as LNHDA and CDR2 as SQIVND (reference sequence). V lost 6 bases, J lost 5 bases, and 6 bases stayed unmatched. The CDR3 spans 14 residues. The starting material was peripheral blood, obtained before any cancer treatment. This clonotype was sampled from a woman aged 35-75 years with stage I lung adenocarcinoma. The chain has TRBV19 and TRBJ2-1; 8 bases map to TRBD2. CDR3 DNA sequence: TGTGCCAGTAGAACCGGGACTAGAGACAATGAGCAGTTCTTC. Translation: CASRTGTRDNEQFF.